This paragraph reports one T cell receptor beta chain. Germline and junction disagree at one end, which may indicate a read error. CDR3 length equals 14 residues. Germline V gene sequence: CDR1 SGHVS, CDR2 FQNEAQ. This entry comes from a study of T-cell memory formation after mild COVID-19. With constant-segment primers, 5'RACE yielded cDNA libraries of TCR alpha and TCR beta that carried sample barcodes and UMIs. TCRdb recomputed calls from the 5' RACE reads with MiXCR, one row per CDR3 protein. The repertoire consists of hundreds of thousands of distinct CDR3 sequences, with less than 25% occurring once and the leading ten covering approximately 8.4%.

This sequence originates from an adult woman who had mild COVID-19 (a few samples of this study predate the infection). Cell type and time point are not known. Sequencing was carried out using PBMCs or a T cell subset sorted from them (not recorded which). The chain couples TRBV7-8 to TRBJ1-4, with TRBD1 identical over 7 bases. CDR3 sequence (DNA): TGTGCCAGCAGCTTGAGGGACAGTGGTGAAAAAATGTTTTTT. It translates to CASSLRDSGEKMFF.